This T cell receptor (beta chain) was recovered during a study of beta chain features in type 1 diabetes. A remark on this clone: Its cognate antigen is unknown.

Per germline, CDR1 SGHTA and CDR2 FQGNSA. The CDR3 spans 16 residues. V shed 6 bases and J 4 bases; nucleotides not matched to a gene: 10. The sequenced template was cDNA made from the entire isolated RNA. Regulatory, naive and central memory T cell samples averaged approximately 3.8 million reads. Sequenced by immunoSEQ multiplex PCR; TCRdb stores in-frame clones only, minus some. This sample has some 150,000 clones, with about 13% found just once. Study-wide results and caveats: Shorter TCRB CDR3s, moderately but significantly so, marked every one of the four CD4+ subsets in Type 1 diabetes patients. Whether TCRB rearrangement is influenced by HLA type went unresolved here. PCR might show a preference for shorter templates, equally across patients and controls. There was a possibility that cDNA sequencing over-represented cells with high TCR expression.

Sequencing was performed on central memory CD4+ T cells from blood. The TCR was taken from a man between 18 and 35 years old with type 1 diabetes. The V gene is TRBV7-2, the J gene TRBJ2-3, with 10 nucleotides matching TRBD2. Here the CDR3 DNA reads TGTGCCAGCAGAGAAAATCTAGCGGGGGCAGCAGATACGCAGTATTTT. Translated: CASRENLAGAADTQYF.